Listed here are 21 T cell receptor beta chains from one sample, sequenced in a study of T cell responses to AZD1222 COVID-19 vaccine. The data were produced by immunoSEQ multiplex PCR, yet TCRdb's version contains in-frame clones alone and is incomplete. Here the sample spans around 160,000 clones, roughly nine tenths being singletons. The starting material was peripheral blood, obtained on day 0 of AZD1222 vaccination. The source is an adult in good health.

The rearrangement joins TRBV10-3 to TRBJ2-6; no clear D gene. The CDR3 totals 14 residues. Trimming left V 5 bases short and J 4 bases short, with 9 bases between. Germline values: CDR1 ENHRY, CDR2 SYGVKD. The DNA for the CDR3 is TGTGCCATCAGTTCAGGAGCGGGGGCCAACGTCCTGACTTTC. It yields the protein CAISSGAGANVLTF.

CDR3 bases: TGTGCCAGCAGCCCGGGATGGGGCAGGGAGGGCCGAGGCTACACCTTC. Protein: CASSPGWGREGRGYTF. The J gene is TRBJ1-2, the V gene TRBV5-6; perhaps TRBD1 as D (5 bases). The CDR3 runs to 16 residues. The germline V gene has CDR1 SGHDT and CDR2 YYEEEE. V was shortened by 4 bases and J by 8 bases, with 24 bases between the two germline ends.

The CDR3 reads CASSLARGNSYNEQFF. The CDR3 DNA sequence: TGTGCCAGCAGCTTAGCCCGGGGAAACTCCTACAATGAGCAGTTCTTC. V and J are TRBV7-8 and TRBJ2-1, with a possible D match to TRBD2 (5 bases). The germline V and J ends were trimmed by 0 bases and 0 bases, with 9 bases remaining between them. The CDR3 is 16 residues long. Germline V gives CDR1 SGHVS, CDR2 FQNEAQ.

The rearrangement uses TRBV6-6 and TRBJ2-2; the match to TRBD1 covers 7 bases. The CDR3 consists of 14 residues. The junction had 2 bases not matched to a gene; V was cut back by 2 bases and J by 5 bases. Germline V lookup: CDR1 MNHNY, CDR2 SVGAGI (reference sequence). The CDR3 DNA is TGTGCCAGCAGTTACACCAGGGGGACCGGGGAGCTGTTTTTT. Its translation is CASSYTRGTGELFF.

The CDR3 reads CASSDQKGAYAEAFF. The CDR3 nucleotides read TGTGCCAGCAGCGATCAGAAGGGGGCTTACGCTGAAGCTTTCTTT. The gene calls are TRBV5-4 and TRBJ1-1, with 7 bases lining up with TRBD1. Germline-derived CDR1 and CDR2 are SGHNT and YYREEE (reference sequence). Trimming cost V 4 bases and J 6 bases; bases outside gene matches: 12. CDR3 length equals 15 residues.

This CDR3 reads CASSLEGNNSPLHF. CDR3 nucleotide sequence: TGTGCCAGCAGCTTAGAGGGGAATAATTCACCCCTCCACTTT. The J gene is TRBJ1-6, the V gene TRBV13, with D perhaps TRBD1 (5 bases). CDR1 PRHDT and CDR2 FYEKMQ come from the germline V gene (reference sequence). The CDR3 has 14 residues. Trimming took 1 base from V and 5 from J, leaving 6 bases between them.

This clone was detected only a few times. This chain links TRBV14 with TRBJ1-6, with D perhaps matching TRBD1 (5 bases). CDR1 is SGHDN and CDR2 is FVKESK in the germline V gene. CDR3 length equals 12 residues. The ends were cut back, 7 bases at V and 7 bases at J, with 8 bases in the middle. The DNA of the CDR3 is TGTGCCAGCAATAGGGGCAATTCACCCCTCCACTTT. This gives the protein CASNRGNSPLHF.

This chain's CDR3 is CASSLDPSGAPGANVLTF. The CDR3 DNA sequence: TGCGCCAGCAGCTTGGACCCCTCGGGAGCACCTGGGGCCAACGTCCTGACTTTC. The chain carries TRBV5-1 and TRBJ2-6, with D possibly matching TRBD2 (6 bases). Trimming left V 0 bases short and J 2 bases short, with 15 bases between. Per germline, CDR1 SGHRS and CDR2 YFSETQ. The CDR3 spans 18 residues.

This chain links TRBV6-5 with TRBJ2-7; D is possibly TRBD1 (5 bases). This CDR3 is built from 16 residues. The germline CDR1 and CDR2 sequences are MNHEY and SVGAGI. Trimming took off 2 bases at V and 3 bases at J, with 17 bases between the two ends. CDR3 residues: CASSYGQGGNYYEQYF. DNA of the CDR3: TGTGCCAGCAGTTACGGGCAGGGCGGTAATTACTACGAGCAGTACTTC.

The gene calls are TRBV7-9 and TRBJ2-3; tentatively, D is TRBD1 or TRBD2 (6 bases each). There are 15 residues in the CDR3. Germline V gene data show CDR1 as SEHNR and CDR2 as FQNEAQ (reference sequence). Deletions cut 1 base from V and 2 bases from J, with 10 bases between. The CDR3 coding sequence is TGTGCCAGCAGCTTAGACGGGGGCCCCACAGATACGCAGTATTTT. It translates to CASSLDGGPTDTQYF.

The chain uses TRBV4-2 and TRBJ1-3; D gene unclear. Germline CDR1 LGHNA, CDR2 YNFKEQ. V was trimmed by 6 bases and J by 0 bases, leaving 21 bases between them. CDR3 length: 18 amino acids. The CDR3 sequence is CASSQVPLGMVSGNTIYF. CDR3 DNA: TGTGCCAGCAGTCAGGTCCCGTTGGGGATGGTCTCTGGAAACACCATATATTTT.

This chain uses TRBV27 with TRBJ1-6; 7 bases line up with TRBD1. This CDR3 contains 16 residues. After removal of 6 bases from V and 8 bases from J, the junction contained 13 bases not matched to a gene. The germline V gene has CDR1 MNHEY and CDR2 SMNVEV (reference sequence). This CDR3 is CASSSKTGAIDSPLHF. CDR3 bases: TGTGCCAGCAGCTCCAAAACAGGGGCTATAGATTCACCCCTCCACTTT.

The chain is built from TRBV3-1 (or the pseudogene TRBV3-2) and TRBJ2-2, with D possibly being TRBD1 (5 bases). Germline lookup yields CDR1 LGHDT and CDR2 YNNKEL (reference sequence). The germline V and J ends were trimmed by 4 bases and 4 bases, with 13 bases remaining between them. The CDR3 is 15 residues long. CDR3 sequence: CASSPTVSGTGELFF. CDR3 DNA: TGTGCCAGCAGCCCGACAGTATCGGGCACCGGGGAGCTGTTTTTT.

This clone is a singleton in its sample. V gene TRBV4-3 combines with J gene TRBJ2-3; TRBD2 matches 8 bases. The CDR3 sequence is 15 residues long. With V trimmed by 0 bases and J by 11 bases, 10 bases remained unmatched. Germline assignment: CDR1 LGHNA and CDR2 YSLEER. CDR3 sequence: CASSQDWVAGWGQYF. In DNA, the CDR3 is TGCGCCAGCAGCCAAGATTGGGTAGCGGGATGGGGGCAGTATTTT.

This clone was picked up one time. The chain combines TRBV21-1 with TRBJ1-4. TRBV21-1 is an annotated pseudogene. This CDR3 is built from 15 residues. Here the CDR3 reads CASNATGPTNEKLFF. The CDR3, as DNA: TGTGCCAGCAACGCCACGGGGCCAACTAATGAAAAACTGTTTTTT.

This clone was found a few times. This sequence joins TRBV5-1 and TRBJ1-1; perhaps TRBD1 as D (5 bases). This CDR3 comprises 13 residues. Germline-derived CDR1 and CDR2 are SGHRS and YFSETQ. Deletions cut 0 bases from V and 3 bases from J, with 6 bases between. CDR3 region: CASSLGGDTEAFF. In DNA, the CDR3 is TGCGCCAGCAGCTTGGGAGGGGACACTGAAGCTTTCTTT.

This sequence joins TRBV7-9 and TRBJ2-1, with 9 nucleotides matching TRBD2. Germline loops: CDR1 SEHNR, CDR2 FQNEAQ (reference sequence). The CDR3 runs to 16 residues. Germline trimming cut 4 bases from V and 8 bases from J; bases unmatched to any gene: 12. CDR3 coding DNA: TGTGCCAGCAGCTGGCATAGCGGGGGACCTGGGGATGAGCAGTTCTTC. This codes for CASSWHSGGPGDEQFF.

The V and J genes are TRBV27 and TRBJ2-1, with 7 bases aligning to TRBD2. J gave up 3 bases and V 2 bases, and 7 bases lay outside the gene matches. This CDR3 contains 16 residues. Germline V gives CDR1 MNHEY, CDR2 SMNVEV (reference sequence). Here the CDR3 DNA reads TGTGCCAGCAGTTTACTAACCAGCGGGGTCTACAATGAGCAGTTCTTC. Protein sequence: CASSLLTSGVYNEQFF.

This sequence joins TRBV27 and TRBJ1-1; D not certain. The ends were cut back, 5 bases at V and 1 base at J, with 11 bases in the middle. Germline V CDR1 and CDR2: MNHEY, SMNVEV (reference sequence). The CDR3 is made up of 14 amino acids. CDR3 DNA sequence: TGTGCCAGCAGTCCCGGGTCAGCGAACACTGAAGCTTTCTTT. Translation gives CASSPGSANTEAFF.

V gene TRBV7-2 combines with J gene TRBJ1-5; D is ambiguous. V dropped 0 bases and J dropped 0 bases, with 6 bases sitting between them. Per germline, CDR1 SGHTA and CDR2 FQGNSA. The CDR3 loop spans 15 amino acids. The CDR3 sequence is CASSLAGPSNQPQHF. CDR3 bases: TGTGCCAGCAGCTTAGCAGGGCCTAGCAATCAGCCCCAGCATTTT.

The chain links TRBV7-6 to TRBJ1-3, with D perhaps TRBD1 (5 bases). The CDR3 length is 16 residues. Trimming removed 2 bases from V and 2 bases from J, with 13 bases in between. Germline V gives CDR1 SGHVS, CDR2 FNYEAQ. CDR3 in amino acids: CASSLRGGSAGNTIYF. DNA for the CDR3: TGTGCCAGCAGCTTACGGGGGGGGTCCGCTGGAAACACCATATATTTT.